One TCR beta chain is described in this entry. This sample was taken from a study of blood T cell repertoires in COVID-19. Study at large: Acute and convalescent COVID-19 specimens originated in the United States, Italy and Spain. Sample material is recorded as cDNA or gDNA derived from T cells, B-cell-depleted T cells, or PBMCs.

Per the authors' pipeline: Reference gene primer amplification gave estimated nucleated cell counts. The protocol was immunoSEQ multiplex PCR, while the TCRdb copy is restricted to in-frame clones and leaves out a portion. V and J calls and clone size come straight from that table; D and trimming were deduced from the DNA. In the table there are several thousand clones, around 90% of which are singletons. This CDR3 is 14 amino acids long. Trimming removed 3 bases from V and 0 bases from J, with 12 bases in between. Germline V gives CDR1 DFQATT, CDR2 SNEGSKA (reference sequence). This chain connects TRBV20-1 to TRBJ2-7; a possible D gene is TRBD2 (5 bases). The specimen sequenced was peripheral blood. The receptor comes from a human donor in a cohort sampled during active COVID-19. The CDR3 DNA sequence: TGCAGTGCTAGTTTCGAGCGGAACTCCTACGAGCAGTACTTC. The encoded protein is CSASFERNSYEQYF.